This entry is about one T cell receptor (beta chain). The sample comes from a study of blood T cell repertoires in COVID-19. Study overall: The samples span acute and convalescent COVID-19 from the United States, Italy and Spain. PBMCs, B-cell-depleted T cells, or T cells were the source of the cDNA or gDNA that made up the material.

The V and J ends lost 5 bases and 4 bases, in that order; junction bases with no gene match: 2. The CDR3 covers 13 residues. Germline CDR1 and CDR2: SGHTA and FQGTGA. In the original processing: Amplification from reference gene primers served as the basis for estimated nucleated cell counts. The method was immunoSEQ multiplex PCR; TCRdb's version includes in-frame clones alone and lacks a portion of them. Clone size and the V and J calls come from that table; the DNA yielded D and trimming. Of more than 250,000 clones in the sample, approximately 90% are singletons; the top ten hold 3.6%. This chain connects TRBV7-3 to TRBJ1-1; TRBD1 matches 9 bases. The sample taken for sequencing was peripheral blood. This sequence was found in a man aged 18 to 30 with active or convalescent COVID-19. The CDR3 coding sequence is TGTGCCAGCAGCGAGACAGGGGGCACTGAAGCTTTCTTT. Its translation: CASSETGGTEAFF.